The 9 T cell receptor beta chains below come from one sample, sequenced in a study of T cells in Graves' hyperthyroidism and ophthalmopathy. The source material, RNA transcripts, was used to amplify TCR beta CDR3 regions. The TCR CDR3 first-round RT-PCR relied on the HTBI primer set. TCRdb used MiXCR to reprocess the multiplex PCR reads, holding one entry per CDR3 protein. The sample carries around 400,000 distinct CDR3 sequences, about 15% recorded once. The sample was blood. The receptors originated from a woman aged 18 to 35 with Graves' hyperthyroidism that later progressed to Graves' ophthalmopathy.

Many counts were recorded for this clonotype. The chain is built from TRBV2 and TRBJ2-2; 8 bases map to TRBD2. The length of the CDR3 is 19 residues. CDR1 is SNHLY, CDR2 FYNNEI, per germline. V gave up 7 bases and J gave up 7 bases; unmatched junction bases: 23. For the CDR3, the DNA is TGTGCCAGCATGGGACGGTTTAGACGAGCGGGAGAGAGGAACGGGGAGCTGTTTTTT. It specifies CASMGRFRRAGERNGELFF.

At least ten counts were recorded for this clonotype. This chain uses TRBV20-1 with TRBJ2-2, with TRBD1 identical over 8 bases. V was pared by 5 bases and J by 7 bases, with 9 bases of the junction left unmatched. Germline lookup yields CDR1 DFQATT and CDR2 SNEGSKA (reference sequence). The CDR3 is made up of 14 amino acids. Here the CDR3 reads CSAPDRVVSGELFF. CDR3 nucleotides: TGCAGTGCTCCGGACAGGGTCGTGAGCGGGGAGCTGTTTTTT.

The chain employs TRBV6-1 and TRBJ2-7, with TRBD1 matching over 9 bases. The trim removed 8 bases at V and 3 bases at J, leaving 8 bases unmatched. Germline V gene sequence: CDR1 MNHNS, CDR2 SASEGT. The CDR3 has 14 amino acids. CDR3 loop: CASGDGQGNYEQYF. The CDR3, as DNA: TGTGCCAGCGGAGACGGACAGGGGAACTACGAGCAGTACTTC.

This clonotype was recorded a few times. The chain uses TRBV10-1 and TRBJ2-3, with TRBD2 identical over 14 bases. V shed 8 bases and J 4 bases; nucleotides not matched to a gene: 5. Germline-derived CDR1 and CDR2 are WNHNN and SYGVQD (reference sequence). The CDR3 consists of 15 residues. The CDR3: CASGGTSGRADTQYF. The CDR3 bases are TGCGCCAGCGGGGGGACTAGCGGGAGAGCAGATACGCAGTATTTT.

This clonotype was seen ten or more times. The J gene is TRBJ2-7, the V gene TRBV7-6; D call uncertain. The CDR3 totals 14 residues. Germline V gene sequence: CDR1 SGHVS, CDR2 FNYEAQ. Trimming cost V 1 base and J 2 bases, with 9 bases left between them. This CDR3 reads CASSLGSPAYEQYF. The DNA of the CDR3 is TGTGCCAGCAGCTTAGGGAGTCCAGCCTACGAGCAGTACTTC.

This clonotype was seen ten or more times. This chain uses TRBV28 with TRBJ2-7; the D gene is possibly TRBD2 (6 bases). Germline V gene lookup returns CDR1 MDHEN and CDR2 SYDVKM. CDR3 length equals 12 residues. Trimming left V 6 bases short and J 5 bases short, with 11 bases between. Here the CDR3 reads CASREGHDEQYF. CDR3 DNA: TGTGCCAGCAGGGAGGGCCACGACGAGCAGTACTTC.

This clonotype was seen many times. This sequence joins TRBV7-8 and TRBJ2-2; weak D call: TRBD1 (6 bases). Germline assignment: CDR1 SGHVS and CDR2 FQNEAQ. Trimming took 1 base from V and 4 from J, leaving 13 bases between them. CDR3 length: 16 amino acids. The CDR3 loop is CASSLERGLGTGELFF. The DNA of the CDR3 is TGTGCCAGCAGCTTAGAAAGGGGGTTGGGCACCGGGGAGCTGTTTTTT.

This clonotype was seen repeatedly, ten times or more. This sequence joins TRBV6-1 and TRBJ1-1; maybe TRBD1 (5 bases). The CDR3 contains 14 residues. CDR1 and CDR2 (germline): MNHNS, SASEGT. With 5 bases removed from V and 6 bases from J, the gap between germline ends came to 16 bases. The CDR3 DNA is TGTGCCAGCAGTTGGGGCAGACTTGGGGCTGAAGCTTTCTTT. This gives the protein CASSWGRLGAEAFF.

This clonotype came up many times. The chain uses TRBV18 and TRBJ2-5; D is ambiguous. The CDR3 spans 14 residues. Germline CDR1 reads KGHSH; CDR2 reads LQKENI. V was pared by 0 bases and J by 4 bases, with 9 bases between. CDR3: CASSPPSRTETQYF. The CDR3 DNA is TGTGCCAGCTCACCACCTTCCAGGACAGAGACCCAGTACTTC.